This TCR beta chain came from a study of chemoradiotherapy in HPV16-positive cancers (dated by TCRdb to 2022 to 2024). General notes on the study: Candidate HPV-specific T-cell clones and common TCR motifs were defined through functional T-cell assays on cells from a couple of HPV16-positive patients. The study asked whether T-cell immunity against the HPV oncoproteins E6 and E7 changes during chemoradiotherapy and whether it affects survival. The candidate HPV-specific TCRs and motifs were subsequently tracked in TCR repertoires obtained from some 90 patients with HPV-related cancers.

In regard to this clone: There is no known antigen for this receptor. It has no much larger one-base neighbor in the sample; base qualities were not kept.

Library construction relied on the immunoSEQ multiplex PCR assay. This is the immuneACCESS table as TCRdb keeps it, with only in-frame sequences that have V and J called. A part of the clones is gone; compared with another copy, unresolved V genes explain less than half, and the rest is unexplained. The sample table records about 19,000 clones; more than 75% of these occur just once. The ten largest clones represent 3% to 4% of the sample. Findings and caveats that apply to the study as a whole: In HPV16-positive patients, expansion of HPV-responsive T cells during chemoradiotherapy was associated with improved recurrence-free survival. The survival association was reported for HPV16-positive patients, and the functional definition of HPV-specific T cells was derived from only two HPV16-positive patients. Expansion of candidate HPV-specific clones and E7-related TCR motifs was observed in the tumor microenvironment during treatment, whereas no such expansion was observed for non-HPV-specific T cells.

Repertoires were sampled repeatedly over the course of chemoradiotherapy, so clonal expansion could be followed in the tumor microenvironment. This clonotype was sampled from a human donor with HPV-associated anogenital cancer. The material was blood, obtained from a patient who underwent chemoradiotherapy.

CDR3 protein: CASSEVGLSNQPQHF. The bases read TGTGCCAGCAGTGAAGTGGGGTTAAGCAATCAGCCCCAGCATTTT. This chain joins TRBV2 to TRBJ1-5; the D gene is unclear. The germline V gene yields SNHLY for CDR1 and FYNNEI for CDR2. Its CDR3 holds 15 amino acids, cysteine through phenylalanine. Only CDR3 DNA is held: 45 bases, read in frame from base 1. A distance of 8 bases separates the germline ends of V and J, which lose 1 base and 1 base respectively.